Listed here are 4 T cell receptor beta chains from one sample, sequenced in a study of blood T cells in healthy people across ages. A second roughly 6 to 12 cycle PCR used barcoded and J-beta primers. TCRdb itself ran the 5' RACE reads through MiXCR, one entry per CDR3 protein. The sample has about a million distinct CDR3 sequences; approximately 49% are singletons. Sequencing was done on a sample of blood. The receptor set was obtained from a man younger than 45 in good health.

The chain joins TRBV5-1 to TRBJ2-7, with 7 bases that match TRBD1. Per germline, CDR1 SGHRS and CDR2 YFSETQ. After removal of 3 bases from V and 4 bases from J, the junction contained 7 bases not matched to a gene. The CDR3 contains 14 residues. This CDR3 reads CASSSGTAVYEQYF. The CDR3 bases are TGCGCCAGCAGCTCCGGGACAGCCGTTTACGAGCAGTACTTC.

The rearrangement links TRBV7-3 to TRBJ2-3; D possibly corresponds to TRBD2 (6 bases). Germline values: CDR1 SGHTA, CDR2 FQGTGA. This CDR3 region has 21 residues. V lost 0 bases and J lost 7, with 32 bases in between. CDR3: CASSLTSALFESGDANYTQYF. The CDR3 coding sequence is TGTGCCAGCAGCTTAACGTCCGCGTTATTCGAATCGGGGGATGCAAATTATACGCAGTATTTT.

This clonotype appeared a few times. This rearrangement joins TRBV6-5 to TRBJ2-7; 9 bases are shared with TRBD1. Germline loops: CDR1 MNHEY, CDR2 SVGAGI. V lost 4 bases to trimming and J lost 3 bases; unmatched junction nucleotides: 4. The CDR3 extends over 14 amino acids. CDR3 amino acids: CASSWTGEVYEQYF. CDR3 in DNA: TGTGCCAGCAGTTGGACAGGGGAAGTCTACGAGCAGTACTTC.

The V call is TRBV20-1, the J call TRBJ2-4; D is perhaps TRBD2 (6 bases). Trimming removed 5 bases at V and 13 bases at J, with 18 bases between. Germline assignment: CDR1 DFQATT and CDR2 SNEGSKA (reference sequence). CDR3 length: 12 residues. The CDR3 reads CSADTSRREQYF. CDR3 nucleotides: TGCAGTGCTGATACTAGCAGACGGGAGCAGTACTTC.